Following are 29 T cell receptor beta chains from one sample sequenced in a study of response to subunit inactivated influenza vaccine. TCRdb passed the RT-PCR reads through MiXCR, listing each CDR3 protein once. The sample holds 550,000 to 800,000 distinct CDR3 sequences, approximately 15% seen once. The sample was PBMCs from blood, taken around two weeks before vaccination. Source of these receptors: a man aged 50 or older who received an inactivated influenza vaccine.

The V and J genes are TRBV14 and TRBJ1-2; D might be TRBD1 (6 bases). From germline, CDR1 is SGHDN and CDR2 FVKESK. Trimming took off 0 bases at V and 5 bases at J, with 19 bases between the two ends. This CDR3 comprises 17 residues. Here the CDR3 reads CASSQDRGQLFSYGYTF. The CDR3 coding sequence is TGTGCCAGCAGCCAAGACCGAGGACAGTTATTTTCTTATGGCTACACCTTC.

This clonotype showed up many times. This chain uses TRBV2 with TRBJ2-1, with D possibly TRBD2 on 5 matching bases. Trimming left V 5 bases short and J 0 bases short, with 11 bases between. Germline V gene sequence: CDR1 SNHLY, CDR2 FYNNEI. The CDR3 is 15 residues long. The chain's CDR3 is CASSPEGSSYNEQFF. The CDR3 bases are TGTGCCAGCAGTCCTGAGGGAAGCTCCTACAATGAGCAGTTCTTC.

The rearrangement joins TRBV29-1 to TRBJ1-6, with 10 bases identical to TRBD1. J gave up 7 bases and V 5 bases, and 2 bases lay outside the gene matches. This CDR3 has 13 residues. Germline assignment: CDR1 SQVTM and CDR2 ANQGSEA. The CDR3 nucleotides read TGCAGCGTTAGGACAGGGGGAAATTCACCCCTCCACTTT. Translation: CSVRTGGNSPLHF.

Ten or more counts support this clonotype. The chain combines TRBV5-1 with TRBJ1-2; 11 nucleotides match TRBD1. Germline V lookup: CDR1 SGHRS, CDR2 YFSETQ. J was trimmed by 7 bases and V by 1 base; bases with no gene match: 6. This CDR3 spans 15 amino acids. CDR3 sequence: CASSLPGQGASGYTF. The DNA for the CDR3 is TGCGCCAGCAGCTTGCCAGGACAGGGGGCATCTGGCTACACCTTC. The entire variable domain, with the rest obtained from reference TRBV5-1 and TRBJ1-2, is as follows: KAGVTQTPRYLIKTRGQQVTLSCSPISGHRSVSWYQQTPGQGLQFLFEYFSETQRNKGNFPGRFSGRQFSNSRSEMNVSTLELGDSALYLCASSLPGQGASGYTFGSGTRLTVV.

This clonotype was seen at least ten times. Relative to the germline gene, one junction end is altered; a read error may explain this. The rearrangement uses TRBV5-1 and TRBJ2-7; 10 bases map to TRBD1. The CDR3 runs to 14 residues. The germline V gene encodes CDR1 SGHRS and CDR2 YFSETQ. CDR3 bases: TGTGCCAGCAGCTTAGGACAGGGGGGAAACGAGCAGTACTTC. Its translation: CASSLGQGGNEQYF.

This clonotype turned up a few times. The CDR3 sequence is CASSFGGEGYEQYF. The CDR3 DNA sequence: TGTGCCAGCAGCTTCGGAGGGGAGGGGTACGAGCAGTACTTC. V is TRBV7-9 and J is TRBJ2-7; 7 bases are shared with TRBD2. CDR3 length: 14 residues. J lost 4 bases, V lost 3 bases, and 6 bases had no gene match. The germline gives CDR1 SEHNR, CDR2 FQNEAQ (reference sequence). The variable domain in full, completed from reference TRBV7-9 and TRBJ2-7, reads DTGVSQNPRHKITKRGQNVTFRCDPISEHNRLYWYRQTLGQGPEFLTYFQNEAQLEKSRLLSDRFSAERPKGSFSTLEIQRTEQGDSAMYLCASSFGGEGYEQYFGPGTRLTVT.

The rearrangement joins TRBV20-1 to TRBJ2-5, with 8 bases matching TRBD2. The CDR3 extends over 15 amino acids. J lost 5 bases, V lost 3 bases, and 11 bases had no gene match. CDR1 is DFQATT and CDR2 is SNEGSKA in the germline V gene (reference sequence). The CDR3 is CSASVGRAGWETQYF. The CDR3 DNA reads TGCAGTGCTAGCGTCGGGAGGGCCGGTTGGGAGACCCAGTACTTC.

This clonotype showed up many times. The chain is built from TRBV15 and TRBJ2-1; a weak D match, TRBD2 (5 bases). Germline loops: CDR1 LNHNV, CDR2 YYDKDF (reference sequence). This CDR3 has 15 residues. The ends were cut back, 6 bases at V and 1 base at J, with 13 bases in the middle. CDR3 residues: CATRPGSGSYNEQFF. CDR3 DNA sequence: TGTGCCACCAGGCCGGGGAGCGGTTCCTACAATGAGCAGTTCTTC.

This clonotype was seen ten or more times. The chain recombines TRBV20-1 with TRBJ1-1, with D possibly being TRBD1 (5 bases). The V gene lost 6 bases and the J gene lost 0 bases, with 17 bases spanning the gap. Germline CDR1 reads DFQATT; CDR2 reads SNEGSKA (reference sequence). The CDR3 has 15 amino acids. CDR3 loop: CSANRDGIMNTEAFF. The CDR3 DNA reads TGCAGTGCCAACCGGGACGGCATAATGAACACTGAAGCTTTCTTT.

The chain employs TRBV2 and TRBJ2-5; TRBD1 matches at 8 bases. This CDR3 has 14 residues. The germline CDR1 and CDR2 sequences are SNHLY and FYNNEI. Trimming took 5 bases from V and 2 from J; bases not matched to a gene: 4. The CDR3 sequence: CASSKDRAQETQYF. CDR3 nucleotides: TGTGCCAGCAGTAAGGACAGGGCTCAAGAGACCCAGTACTTC.

There are a few counts of this clonotype. The genes are TRBV18 and TRBJ1-4, with 8 bases fitting TRBD1. The germline V gene has CDR1 KGHSH and CDR2 LQKENI. The V gene end was trimmed by 6 bases and the J gene end by 8 bases; junction bases not matched to a gene: 11. The CDR3 runs 15 residues. DNA for the CDR3: TGTGCCAGCTCTGCCCAAACAGGGGGAAGAGAAAAACTGTTTTTT. It codes for CASSAQTGGREKLFF.

This clonotype was detected many times. The V and J genes are TRBV12-3 or TRBV12-4 and TRBJ2-2; D not resolved. V was clipped by 5 bases and J by 6 bases, with 13 bases between them. The CDR3 sequence is 14 residues long. CDR3 sequence (DNA): TGTGCCAGCAGTACTTTCAGCTTGGCCGGGGAGCTGTTTTTT. Translated, it gives CASSTFSLAGELFF.

In its sample, this clonotype was seen many times. The chain is built from TRBV20-1 and TRBJ2-7; the D gene is possibly TRBD2 (5 bases). With 3 bases removed from V and 1 base from J, the gap between germline ends came to 19 bases. This CDR3 comprises 16 residues. Germline CDR1 reads DFQATT; CDR2 reads SNEGSKA (reference sequence). The CDR3 loop reads CSASGSGPHLSYEQYF. The CDR3 coding sequence is TGCAGTGCTAGTGGCAGCGGACCACACTTATCCTACGAGCAGTACTTC.

V gene TRBV7-2 combines with J gene TRBJ2-3; tentative D call: TRBD2 (7 bases). The CDR3 contains 15 residues. The germline V gene encodes CDR1 SGHTA and CDR2 FQGNSA. V lost 3 bases to trimming and J lost 3 bases, with 13 bases between them. The CDR3 DNA reads TGTGCCAGCAGCTTCGGGGGGCCTCAGACAGATACGCAGTATTTT. As protein: CASSFGGPQTDTQYF.

This clonotype was seen only a few times. The chain couples TRBV27 to TRBJ1-1; 7 bases line up with TRBD1. CDR3 size: 14 residues. Germline loops: CDR1 MNHEY, CDR2 SMNVEV (reference sequence). Germline trimming cut 5 bases from V and 3 bases from J; bases unmatched to any gene: 6. CDR3 in DNA: TGTGCCAGCAGTCCCCAGGGGGACCACACTGAAGCTTTCTTT. Translating it yields CASSPQGDHTEAFF.

In this sample, this clonotype turned up many times. J is TRBJ2-7 and V is TRBV7-9, with TRBD1 identical over 8 bases. Trimming cost V 5 bases and J 0 bases; bases outside gene matches: 6. This CDR3 is 15 amino acids long. The germline gives CDR1 SEHNR, CDR2 FQNEAQ (reference sequence). CDR3 in amino acids: CASSPRDRHSYEQYF. CDR3 in DNA: TGTGCCAGCAGCCCCCGGGACAGGCACTCCTACGAGCAGTACTTC.

This clonotype appeared many times. The V call is TRBV4-1, the J call TRBJ2-7; no reliable D call. Germline V gene sequence: CDR1 MGHRA, CDR2 YSYEKL. This CDR3 spans 15 amino acids. Trimming pared 1 base from V and 2 bases from J, leaving 12 bases between. CDR3 residues: CASSQVSYSPYEQYF. The CDR3 nucleotides are TGCGCCAGCAGCCAAGTCAGCTATAGTCCCTACGAGCAGTACTTC.

This clonotype was counted many times. The rearrangement joins TRBV25-1 to TRBJ2-1, with 9 bases aligning to TRBD2. The CDR3 has 18 residues. With V trimmed by 3 bases and J by 7 bases, 16 bases remained unmatched. Germline V CDR1 and CDR2: MGHDK, SYGVNS. CDR3 nucleotide sequence: TGTGCCAGCAGTGATAAGTTCGCTAGCGGGGTGGGGAGGAATGAGCAGTTCTTC. Its translation: CASSDKFASGVGRNEQFF.

J is TRBJ2-1 and V is TRBV5-6; D gene unclear. The CDR3 length is 13 residues. The V end was cut by 9 bases, the J end by 7 bases, with 17 bases between. Germline V gene sequence: CDR1 SGHDT, CDR2 YYEEEE. The CDR3 loop is CAMSPGLTNEQFF. The CDR3 DNA is TGTGCCATGAGCCCCGGCCTCACGAATGAGCAGTTCTTC.

This clonotype was counted only a few times. V and J are TRBV15 and TRBJ2-7, with D perhaps TRBD1 (5 bases). The CDR3 spans 16 residues. V dropped 5 bases and J dropped 4 bases, with 21 bases sitting between them. Germline V gene lookup returns CDR1 LNHNV and CDR2 YYDKDF (reference sequence). The DNA for the CDR3 is TGTGCCACCAGCCCTCAGGTAGGGGTCCGCGCTTACGAGCAGTACTTC. Protein: CATSPQVGVRAYEQYF.

This clonotype was seen a few times. The chain couples TRBV20-1 to TRBJ2-1; 10 nucleotides agree with TRBD2. The length of the CDR3 is 14 residues. Trimming cost V 1 base and J 8 bases; bases outside gene matches: 5. From germline, CDR1 is DFQATT and CDR2 SNEGSKA (reference sequence). The CDR3 is CSARGLAGVDEQFF. The DNA of the CDR3 is TGCAGTGCTAGAGGGCTAGCGGGGGTAGATGAGCAGTTCTTC.

This clonotype was counted between two and nine times. The chain combines TRBV7-8 with TRBJ2-1, with 8 bases aligning to TRBD2. This CDR3 contains 18 residues. CDR1 and CDR2 from the germline V gene are SGHVS and FQNEAQ. The J segment lost 1 base and the V segment lost 5 bases, leaving 13 bases of the junction unmatched. The CDR3 DNA reads as TGTGCCAGCAGCCTGCTCTTAGCTAGCGGGTTGTCCTACAATGAGCAGTTCTTC. It encodes CASSLLLASGLSYNEQFF.

This clonotype was seen a handful of times. V is TRBV29-1 and J is TRBJ2-7; TRBD1 agrees at 8 bases. V shed 6 bases and J 6 bases; nucleotides not matched to a gene: 13. Germline CDR1 SQVTM, CDR2 ANQGSEA. This CDR3 is built from 14 residues. The CDR3, as DNA: TGCAGCGTGGGACGAGGACAGGGAACCAGCGAGCAGTACTTC. Translation gives CSVGRGQGTSEQYF.

This clonotype was seen a few times. The chain joins TRBV4-3 to TRBJ1-5; 11 positions agree with TRBD1. In germline, CDR1 is LGHNA, CDR2 YSLEER. With 4 bases clipped from V and 6 bases from J, the junction kept 2 bases outside the gene matches. This CDR3 has 14 amino acids. This CDR3 reads CASSRGQGGQPQHF. The CDR3 region has the DNA TGCGCCAGCAGCCGGGGACAGGGGGGTCAGCCCCAGCATTTT.

This clonotype was found a few times. The rearrangement uses TRBV20-1 and TRBJ2-5, with a weak D call TRBD1 (6 bases). V was cut by 3 bases and J by 0 bases, with 11 bases left in between. The length of the CDR3 is 14 residues. Germline CDR1 and CDR2: DFQATT and SNEGSKA (reference sequence). CDR3 in amino acids: CSARDTGYQETQYF. CDR3 coding DNA: TGCAGTGCTAGGGATACAGGGTACCAAGAGACCCAGTACTTC.

In its sample, this clonotype was seen a few times. The CDR3 DNA is TGCGCCAGCAGCCAAGAGGGACACTCCAGCGAGACCCAGTACTTC. This gives the protein CASSQEGHSSETQYF. This rearrangement joins TRBV4-1 to TRBJ2-5, with a possible D match to TRBD1 (6 bases). The germline CDR1 and CDR2 sequences are MGHRA and YSYEKL. V was pared by 0 bases and J by 5 bases, with 13 bases between. CDR3 length equals 15 residues.

As DNA, the CDR3 is TGCAGTGCTAGAGGTTCGGGGCCCCAGCATTTT. As protein: CSARGSGPQHF. The rearrangement uses TRBV20-1 and TRBJ1-5, with unresolved D. The CDR3 is made up of 11 amino acids. The germline gives CDR1 DFQATT, CDR2 SNEGSKA (reference sequence). V lost 1 base and J lost 9, with 7 bases in between.

The chain uses TRBV10-3 and TRBJ2-1, with 15 bases aligning to TRBD2. Germline loops: CDR1 ENHRY, CDR2 SYGVKD. Losses at the gene ends were 3 bases for V and 15 bases for J; bases not matched to a gene: 9. The CDR3 sequence is 15 residues long. The chain's CDR3 is CAISESGTSGRRLFF. The CDR3 region has the DNA TGTGCCATCAGTGAATCCGGGACTAGCGGGAGGAGGCTGTTCTTC.

This chain joins TRBV27 and TRBJ2-6, with 9 positions matching TRBD1. The CDR3 is made up of 18 amino acids. The V and J ends lost 5 bases and 0 bases, in that order; junction bases with no gene match: 8. The germline CDR1 and CDR2 sequences are MNHEY and SMNVEV (reference sequence). The CDR3 DNA is TGTGCCAGCAGTCCCTGGGACAGGGCTACCTCTGGGGCCAACGTCCTGACTTTC. Translated: CASSPWDRATSGANVLTF. Variable domain in full (rest from reference TRBV27 and TRBJ2-6): EAQVTQNPRYLITVTGKKLTVTCSQNMNHEYMSWYRQDPGLGLRQIYYSMNVEVTDKGDVPEGYKVSRKEKRNFPLILESPSPNQTSLYFCASSPWDRATSGANVLTFGAGSRLTVL.